This T cell receptor (beta chain) originates from a study of CD8+CD57+ T cells in acquired aplastic anemia. Study in general: Healthy CD8+ samples averaged about 11.0 million reads.

Germline V gene lookup returns CDR1 LGHDT and CDR2 YNNKEL (reference sequence). Deletions cut 1 base from V and 11 bases from J, with 14 bases between. This CDR3 comprises 13 residues. The use of genomic DNA as template underpinned the TCR beta VDJ and CDR3 profiling. TCRdb reanalysed the reads using MiXCR and keeps one entry per CDR3 protein. Of tens of thousands of distinct CDR3 sequences in the sample, about 78% were seen once. On this clonotype: Its specificity is unknown.

Findings and limits, study-wide: In CD8+ cells, Simpson's diversity showed no significant difference between patients and controls. More than 25 was the count of CD8+ CDR3 sequences that patients shared with controls.

Sequences were obtained from sorted CD4+, CD8+, or CD8+CD57+ T cells (not recorded which) from PBMCs. This receptor was obtained from a human donor in good health, serving as a control. The J gene is TRBJ1-1, the V gene TRBV3-1; D possibly corresponds to TRBD1 (5 bases). CDR3 bases: TGTGCCAGCAGCCAAGGACCTGTAGGGGAGGCTTTCTTT. This encodes CASSQGPVGEAFF. Full variable domain (missing parts from reference TRBV3-1 and TRBJ1-1): DTAVSQTPKYLVTQMGNDKSIKCEQNLGHDTMYWYKQDSKKFLKIMFSYNNKELIINETVPNRFSPKSPDKAHLNLHINSLELGDSAVYFCASSQGPVGEAFFGQGTRLTVV.